This T cell receptor (beta chain) emerged from a study of CD8 T cells in Susac syndrome. RNA in amounts of roughly 0.5 to 1 ug was reverse transcribed with random hexamers. TCRdb called the immunoSEQ multiplex PCR reads again in MiXCR, with one record for every CDR3 protein. Here the sample spans approximately 76,000 distinct CDR3 sequences, about 95% being singletons. The V end was cut by 2 bases, the J end by 9 bases, with 12 bases between. Germline CDR1 is SGHNT and CDR2 is YYREEE (reference sequence). This CDR3 contains 13 residues. The sequenced sample consisted of CD8+ T cells from PBMCs. The chain recombines TRBV5-4 with TRBJ2-1; D may correspond to TRBD1 or TRBD2 (6 bases each). The clonotype originates from a human donor with multiple sclerosis. The CDR3 DNA reads TGTGCCAGCAGCTTTTGGACAGCGGGTGAGCAGTTCTTC. Encoded protein: CASSFWTAGEQFF.